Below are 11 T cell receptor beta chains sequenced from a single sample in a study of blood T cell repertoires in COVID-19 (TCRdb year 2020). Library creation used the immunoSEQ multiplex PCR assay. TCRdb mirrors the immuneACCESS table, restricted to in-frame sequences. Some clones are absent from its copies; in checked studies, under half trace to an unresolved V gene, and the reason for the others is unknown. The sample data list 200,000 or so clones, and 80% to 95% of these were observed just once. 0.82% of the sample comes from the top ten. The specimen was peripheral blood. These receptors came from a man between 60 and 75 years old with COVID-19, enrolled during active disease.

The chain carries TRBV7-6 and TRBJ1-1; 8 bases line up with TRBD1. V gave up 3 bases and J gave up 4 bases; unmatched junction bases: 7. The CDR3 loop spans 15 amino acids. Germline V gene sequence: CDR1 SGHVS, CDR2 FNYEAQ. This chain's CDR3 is CASSLNRGTGTEAFF. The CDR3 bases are TGTGCCAGCAGCTTGAACAGGGGGACAGGCACTGAAGCTTTCTTT.

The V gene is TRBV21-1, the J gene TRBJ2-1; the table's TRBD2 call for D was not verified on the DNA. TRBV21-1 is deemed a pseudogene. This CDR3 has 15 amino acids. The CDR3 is CASSRRREGSHEQFF. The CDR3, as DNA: TGTGCCAGCAGCCGCCGGCGGGAGGGCTCCCATGAGCAGTTCTTC.

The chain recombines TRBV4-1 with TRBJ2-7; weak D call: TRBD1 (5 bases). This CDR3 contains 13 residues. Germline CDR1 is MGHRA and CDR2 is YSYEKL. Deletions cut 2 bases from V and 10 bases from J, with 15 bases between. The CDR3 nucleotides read TGCGCCAGCAGCCAAAATGTGGGGCTGCTACAGTACTTC. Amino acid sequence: CASSQNVGLLQYF.

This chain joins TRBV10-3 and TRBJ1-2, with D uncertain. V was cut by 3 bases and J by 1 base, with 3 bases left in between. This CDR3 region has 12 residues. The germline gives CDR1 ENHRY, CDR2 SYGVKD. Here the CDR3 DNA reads TGTGCCATCAGTGACAGTAACTATGGCTACACCTTC. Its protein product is CAISDSNYGYTF.

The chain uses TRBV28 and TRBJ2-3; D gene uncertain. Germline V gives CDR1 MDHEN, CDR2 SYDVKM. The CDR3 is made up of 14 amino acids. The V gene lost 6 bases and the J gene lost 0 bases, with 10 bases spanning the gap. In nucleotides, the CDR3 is TGTGCCAGCAGGGTGAGTGGTAGCACAGATACGCAGTATTTT. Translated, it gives CASRVSGSTDTQYF. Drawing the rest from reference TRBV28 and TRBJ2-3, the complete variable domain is DVKVTQSSRYLVKRTGEKVFLECVQDMDHENMFWYRQDPGLGLRLIYFSYDVKMKEKGDIPEGYSVSREKKERFSLILESASTNQTSMYLCASRVSGSTDTQYFGPGTRLTVL.

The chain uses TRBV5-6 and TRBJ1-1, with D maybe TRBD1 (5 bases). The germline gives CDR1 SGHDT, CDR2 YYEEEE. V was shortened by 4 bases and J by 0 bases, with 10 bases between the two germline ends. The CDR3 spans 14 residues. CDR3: CASSAGDLNTEAFF. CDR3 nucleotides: TGTGCCAGCAGCGCGGGGGACCTGAACACTGAAGCTTTCTTT.

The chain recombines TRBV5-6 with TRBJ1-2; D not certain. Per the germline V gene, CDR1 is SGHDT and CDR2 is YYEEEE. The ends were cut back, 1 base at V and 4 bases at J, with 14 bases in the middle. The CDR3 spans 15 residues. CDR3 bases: TGTGCCAGCAGCTTGTACGCCGGGGATAGCTATGGCTACACCTTC. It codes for CASSLYAGDSYGYTF.

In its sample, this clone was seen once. As DNA, the CDR3 is TGTGCCAGCAGTGACAATGAGACTCTCGACTGTACACCCCTCCACTTT. Its protein product is CASSDNETLDCTPLHF. The rearrangement uses TRBV2 and TRBJ1-6; D is ambiguous. The V end was cut by 3 bases, the J end by 11 bases, with 20 bases between. Germline V gene sequence: CDR1 SNHLY, CDR2 FYNNEI. The CDR3 spans 16 residues.

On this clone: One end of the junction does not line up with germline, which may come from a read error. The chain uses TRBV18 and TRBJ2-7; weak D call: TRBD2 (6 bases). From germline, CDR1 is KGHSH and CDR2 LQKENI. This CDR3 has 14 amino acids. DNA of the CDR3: TGTGCCAGCTCATCCGGGACTGGATCCTCCGAGCAGTACTTC. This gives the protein CASSSGTGSSEQYF. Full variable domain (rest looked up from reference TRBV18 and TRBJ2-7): NAGVMQNPRHLVRRRGQEARLRCSPMKGHSHVYWYRQLPEEGLKFMVYLQKENIIDESGMPKERFSAEFPKEGPSILRIQQVVRGDSAAYFCASSSGTGSSEQYFGPGTRLTVT.

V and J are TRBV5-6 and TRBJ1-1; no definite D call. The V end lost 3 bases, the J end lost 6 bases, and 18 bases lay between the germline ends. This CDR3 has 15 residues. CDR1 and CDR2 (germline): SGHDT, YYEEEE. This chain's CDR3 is CASSSRGAGYAEAFF. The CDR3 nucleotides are TGTGCCAGCAGCTCCCGTGGTGCGGGGTACGCTGAAGCTTTCTTT.

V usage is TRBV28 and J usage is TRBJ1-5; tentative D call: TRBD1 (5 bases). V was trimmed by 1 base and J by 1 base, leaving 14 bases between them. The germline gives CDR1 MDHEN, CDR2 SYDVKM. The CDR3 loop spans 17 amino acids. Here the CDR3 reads CASSLSNAGPSNQPQHF. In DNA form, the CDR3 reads TGTGCCAGCAGTTTATCGAACGCAGGGCCAAGCAATCAGCCCCAGCATTTT.